This T cell receptor (beta chain) appears in the sequencing data of a study of early T cells in non-severe SARS-CoV-2 infection. Turning to the study itself: Sequencing of bulk RNA from unsorted whole blood was done, without chain pairing.

General study findings and limits: VDJdb-based annotation leaned toward anti-spike CD8 responses and missed private and CD4 specificities.

CDR1 is SGDLS and CDR2 is YYNGEE in the germline V gene. The CDR3 spans 15 residues. Trimming removed 0 bases from V and 4 bases from J, with 10 bases in between. This clonotype was seen at least ten times. Antigen specificity is unknown. Researchers attached unique molecular identifiers to individual cDNA molecules. Via MiXCR, TCRdb re-called the 5' RACE reads, giving one row per CDR3 protein. The sample records under 40,000 distinct CDR3 sequences, approximately 5.8% being singletons. The chain carries TRBV9 and TRBJ2-2; D is possibly TRBD2 (5 bases). The sample taken for sequencing was whole blood. This TCR was recovered from an adult who was a healthcare worker with PCR-confirmed SARS-CoV-2 infection or an uninfected control (not recorded which). The CDR3 region is CASSVAGSGTGELFF. In DNA, the CDR3 is TGTGCCAGCAGCGTAGCGGGGTCGGGCACCGGGGAGCTGTTTTTT.